These T cell receptor beta chains were read from a single sample in a study of T cells in Graves' hyperthyroidism and ophthalmopathy. TCRdb re-analysed the multiplex PCR reads in MiXCR, keeping a single row per CDR3 protein. This sample has a few hundred thousand distinct CDR3 sequences, with roughly an eighth found just once. What was sequenced was blood. All receptors derive from a woman between 40 and 50 years old with Graves' ophthalmopathy. Both conserved end residues are part of each CDR3. The D gene is left open where the match is weak. A row's size may be missing; if present it is once, few, many or a size class.

few	TRBJ1-2	-	TRBV4-1	TGCGCCAGCAGCCTGACCGGGGTGCGGGGCTACACCTTC	CASSLTGVRGYTF
many	TRBJ2-7	TRBD2	TRBV7-8	TGTGCCAGCAGCTTAGAGGCTAGCGGGAGGGCTTTCGAGCAGTACTTC	CASSLEASGRAFEQYF
many	TRBJ2-7	-	TRBV27	TGTGCCAGCAGTTTCTCACCCGACAGAGCCTACGAGCAGTACTTC	CASSFSPDRAYEQYF
-	TRBJ2-1	-	TRBV18	TGTGCCAGCTCACCCACTAAGTCAAATGAGCAGTTCTTC	CASSPTKSNEQFF
many	TRBJ1-1	-	TRBV10-3	TGTGCCATCAGTGAGTCGGAAGGGTTGAGGACTGAAGCTTTCTTT	CAISESEGLRTEAFF
few	TRBJ2-1	-	TRBV7-6	TGTGCCAGCAGCTCACAACAGGGTGGGGGGTTTGAGCAGTTCTTC	CASSSQQGGGFEQFF
many	TRBJ1-1	-	TRBV5-1	TGCGCCAGCAGCTTGGGGGGTTTGGTCATGAACACTGAAGCTTTCTTT	CASSLGGLVMNTEAFF
few	TRBJ2-7	-	TRBV11-2	TGTGCCAGCAACCAACATAGGACCTACGAGCAGTACTTC	CASNQHRTYEQYF
many	TRBJ2-1	-	TRBV5-5	TGTGCCAGCAGCTTGGGGAGCTCCCCTTACAATGAGCAGTTCTTC	CASSLGSSPYNEQFF
many	TRBJ2-5	-	TRBV6-1	TGTGCCAGCAGTGGGGTAGGAGAGACCCAGTACTTC	CASSGVGETQYF
many	TRBJ2-3	-	TRBV24-1	TGTGCCACCGGCGGAGGCAGGGGAGACACAGATACGCAGTATTTT	CATGGGRGDTDTQYF
many	TRBJ2-1	TRBD2	TRBV28	TGTGCCAGCAGTTTATCTTTCGGCAGGGAGGGGTACTACAATGAGCAGTTCTTC	CASSLSFGREGYYNEQFF
many	TRBJ2-2	TRBD2	TRBV27	TGTGCCAGCAGTTTTCGCAGCGGGGGACCCGGGGAGCTGTTTTTT	CASSFRSGGPGELFF
few	TRBJ1-4	-	TRBV11-3	TGTGCCAGCAGCCCACGCTCGGGACGGCTTAATGAAAAACTGCTTTTT	CASSPRSGRLNEKLLF
few	TRBJ1-6	TRBD1	TRBV6-1	TGTGCCAGCAGGATCCCGGGACAGTATAATTCACCCCTCCACTTT	CASRIPGQYNSPLHF
many	TRBJ2-7	TRBD2	TRBV13	TGTGCCAGCAGCTTGCCCGGGGGGTACGAGCAGTACTTC	CASSLPGGYEQYF
many	TRBJ1-5	-	TRBV6-1	TGTGCCAGCAGTTACGGGCAGTCAAACTATCAGCCCCAGCATTTT	CASSYGQSNYQPQHF
many	TRBJ2-2	-	TRBV6-2/TRBV6-3	TGTGCCAGCAGCCCCCGACTGGACGACGGGGAGCTGTTTTTT	CASSPRLDDGELFF
many	TRBJ2-3	-	TRBV3-1	TGTGCCAGCAGCCAAGTTCAATCAGGGACAGATACGCAGTATTTT	CASSQVQSGTDTQYF
many	TRBJ2-1	TRBD2	TRBV6-2/TRBV6-3	TGTGCCAGCAGTTACCCCGGAACTAGCGGGTCCGATGAGCAGTTCTTC	CASSYPGTSGSDEQFF
few	TRBJ1-5	TRBD1	TRBV20-1	TGCAGTGCTAGACGCCAGACAGGGAGCAATCAGCCCCAGCATTTT	CSARRQTGSNQPQHF
many	TRBJ2-1	TRBD2	TRBV12-5	TGTGCTAGTGGTTTGGACACTATAGCGGGACTGTACAATGAGCAGTTCTTC	CASGLDTIAGLYNEQFF
-	TRBJ2-2	TRBD1	TRBV24-1	TGTGCCACCAGTGATTTGCGACAGGGGAACACCGGGGAGCTGTTTTTT	CATSDLRQGNTGELFF
many	TRBJ1-2	-	TRBV27	TGTGCCAGCAGTTCGGCGGACAACTATGGCTACACCTTC	CASSSADNYGYTF
-	TRBJ2-1	-	TRBV18	TGTGCCAGCTCTCCACAAGGACAGCGGAACAATGAGCAGTTCTTC	CASSPQGQRNNEQFF
many	TRBJ2-7	TRBD2	TRBV6-1	TGTGCCAGCAGTCAAACACTACCGGGACTAGCGGGAGTCGAGCAGTACTTC	CASSQTLPGLAGVEQYF
-	TRBJ2-5	TRBD2	TRBV7-9	TGTGCCAGCAGCTCCCCACTAGCGGGGGGAGCAGAGACCCAGTACTTC	CASSSPLAGGAETQYF
many	TRBJ2-1	-	TRBV28	TGTGCCAGCAGTTTTGAGCGCCCGTCCGGGGACAATGAGCAGTTCTTC	CASSFERPSGDNEQFF
many	TRBJ1-4	-	TRBV12-3/TRBV12-4	TGTGCCAGCAGTCTACAGGGACCTGGACCTAATGAAAAACTGTTTTTT	CASSLQGPGPNEKLFF
many	TRBJ1-5	-	TRBV12-3/TRBV12-4	TGTGCCAGCAGTTTTACTGGAGATAGCAATCAGCCCCAGCATTTT	CASSFTGDSNQPQHF
few	TRBJ2-1	-	TRBV11-2	TGTGCCAGCAGCTTAGATCCCGACATCCGTTACTCCTACAATGAGCAGTTCTTC	CASSLDPDIRYSYNEQFF
many	TRBJ2-5	-	TRBV6-1	TGTGCCAGCAGGAGAGAGACCCAGTACTTC	CASRRETQYF
-	TRBJ2-7	-	TRBV7-6	TGTGCCAGCAGCTTAGTGGGAACCAAATACGAGCAGTACTTC	CASSLVGTKYEQYF
many	TRBJ2-1	TRBD2	TRBV6-2/TRBV6-3	TGTGCCAGCAGCCTAGCGGGGGGCGGGAAGCAGTTCTTC	CASSLAGGGKQFF
-	TRBJ2-7	-	TRBV19	TGTGCCAGGGTGTATTGGAGGAAGTCGATCGAGCAGTACTTC	CARVYWRKSIEQYF
-	TRBJ2-1	TRBD2	TRBV27	TGTGCCAGCAGTTTCGCGGGGGGGCCTTCCTACAATGAGCAGTTCTTC	CASSFAGGPSYNEQFF
-	TRBJ2-2	TRBD2	TRBV27	TGTGCCAGCAGCCTTGGACTAGCGGGGTACACCGGGGAGCTGTTTTTT	CASSLGLAGYTGELFF
few	TRBJ2-7	-	TRBV30	TGTGCCTGGAGTGTAAAACTAGAACCCTACGAGCAGTACTTC	CAWSVKLEPYEQYF
few	TRBJ2-1	TRBD2	TRBV16	TGTGCCAGCAGCCAATCGCTAGCGGGGTCCTACAATGAGCAGTTCTTC	CASSQSLAGSYNEQFF
few	TRBJ1-2	-	TRBV5-1	TGCGCCAGCTCCGACAGAGGTGAAGGCTATGGCTACACCTTC	CASSDRGEGYGYTF